The present entry profiles one T cell receptor beta chain with its context. Its antigen is unidentified. This entry comes from a study of cytomegalovirus exposure and HLA in healthy donors. The study, taken as a whole, reports: CMV serostatus was the only immune exposure information that was available.

The CDR3 is made up of 14 amino acids. Trimming took 6 bases from V and 4 from J, leaving 16 bases between them. Germline-derived CDR1 and CDR2 are MNHEY and SMNVEV (reference sequence). Donors were nominally healthy when sampled, though unrecorded immune exposures were likely. This PCR relied on a set of 60 Vbeta primers and 13 Jbeta primers. Some clones are missing from TCRdb's copy, which holds only in-frame ones; the method was immunoSEQ multiplex PCR. In the table there are 250,000 to 350,000 clones, 86% of which are singletons. The sequencing input was PBMCs. This TCR was recovered from a middle-aged man in good health and CMV-seropositive. The chain has TRBV27 and TRBJ2-7; the D gene is possibly TRBD2 (5 bases). The CDR3 spells CASRPREGRYEQYF. The CDR3 coding sequence is TGTGCCAGCAGGCCCCGGGAAGGGAGATACGAGCAGTACTTC.